Following are 8 T cell receptor beta chains from one sample sequenced in a study of blood T cell repertoires in COVID-19. Profiling relied on immunoSEQ multiplex PCR, and the TCRdb table lists in-frame clones only, not all of them. The table has around 160,000 clones, 85% to 90% seen once; the top ten hold approximately 2.5%. The sequenced sample was peripheral blood. Source of these receptors: a human donor in a cohort sampled during active COVID-19.

The chain carries TRBV19 and TRBJ2-7; D is unresolved. Germline V CDR1 and CDR2: LNHDA, SQIVND (reference sequence). This CDR3 is built from 14 residues. Trimming pared 2 bases from V and 6 bases from J, leaving 14 bases between. The CDR3 protein is CASSIRPGSFEQYF. CDR3 nucleotide sequence: TGTGCCAGTAGTATAAGGCCAGGATCGTTCGAGCAGTACTTC.

The chain uses TRBV6-5 and TRBJ1-5; 7 bases match TRBD1. Unmatched junction bases numbered 4, after V lost 5 bases and J lost 3 bases. Germline loops: CDR1 MNHEY, CDR2 SVGAGI. This CDR3 has 14 amino acids. The CDR3 here is CASSRGTVNQPQHF. The CDR3, as DNA: TGTGCCAGCAGTCGCGGGACAGTCAATCAGCCCCAGCATTTT.

This clone was seen just once. The chain carries TRBV7-2 and TRBJ2-5; weak D call: TRBD2 (7 bases). Germline V lookup: CDR1 SGHTA, CDR2 FQGNSA. V lost 0 bases and J lost 5, with 10 bases in between. This CDR3 region has 14 residues. The CDR3 sequence is CASSLAGGAETQYF. The CDR3 region has the DNA TGTGCCAGCAGCTTAGCGGGGGGGGCGGAGACCCAGTACTTC.

The chain combines TRBV28 with TRBJ1-5, with TRBD1 identical over 7 bases. The V and J ends lost 6 bases and 5 bases, in that order; junction bases with no gene match: 7. Germline lookup yields CDR1 MDHEN and CDR2 SYDVKM. The CDR3 contains 14 residues. For the CDR3, the DNA is TGTGCCAGCAGCCCCCACAGGGGTTATCAGCCCCAGCATTTT. This codes for CASSPHRGYQPQHF. The entire variable domain, with the rest obtained from reference TRBV28 and TRBJ1-5, is as follows: DVKVTQSSRYLVKRTGEKVFLECVQDMDHENMFWYRQDPGLGLRLIYFSYDVKMKEKGDIPEGYSVSREKKERFSLILESASTNQTSMYLCASSPHRGYQPQHFGDGTRLSIL.

The chain recombines TRBV4-1 with TRBJ1-5; D might be TRBD1 (6 bases). CDR3 length: 15 residues. Germline CDR1 is MGHRA and CDR2 is YSYEKL. Trimming left V 3 bases short and J 7 bases short, with 16 bases between. CDR3 DNA: TGCGCCAGCAGCCAGCTGGGGGTGAGGGGGCAGCCCCAGCATTTT. Translation gives CASSQLGVRGQPQHF.

The chain is built from TRBV6-5 and TRBJ1-6; 7 bases are a match to TRBD1. J lost 10 bases, V lost 2 bases, and 5 bases had no gene match. The CDR3 spans 14 residues. CDR1 is MNHEY, CDR2 SVGAGI, per germline. CDR3 coding DNA: TGTGCCAGCAGTTACCGCAGGGGGAGCTCACCCCTCCACTTT. This gives the protein CASSYRRGSSPLHF.

The chain carries TRBV18 and TRBJ2-7; 10 bases are a match to TRBD1. The germline V gene encodes CDR1 KGHSH and CDR2 LQKENI. Trimming cost V 2 bases and J 7 bases; bases outside gene matches: 11. The CDR3 has 16 residues. CDR3 region: CASSPFRDRGKREQYF. CDR3 bases: TGTGCCAGCTCACCATTCCGGGACAGGGGAAAGAGGGAGCAGTACTTC.

The chain employs TRBV14 and TRBJ2-6; 7 bases line up with TRBD1. From germline, CDR1 is SGHDN and CDR2 FVKESK. This CDR3 region has 16 residues. J lost 3 bases, V lost 4 bases, and 6 bases had no gene match. The CDR3 DNA sequence: TGTGCCAGCAGCCTCTGGACAGGCGATGGGGCCAACGTCCTGACTTTC. Protein: CASSLWTGDGANVLTF.